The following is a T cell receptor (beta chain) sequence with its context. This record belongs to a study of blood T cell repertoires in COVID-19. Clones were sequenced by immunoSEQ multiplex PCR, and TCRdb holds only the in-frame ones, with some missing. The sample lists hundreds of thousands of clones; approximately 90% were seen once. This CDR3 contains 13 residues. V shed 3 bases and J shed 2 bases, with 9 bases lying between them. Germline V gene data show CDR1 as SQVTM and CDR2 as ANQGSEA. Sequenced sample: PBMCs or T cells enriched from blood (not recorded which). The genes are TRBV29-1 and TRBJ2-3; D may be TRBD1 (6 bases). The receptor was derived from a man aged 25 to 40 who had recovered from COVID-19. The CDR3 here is CSVDGQFTDTQYF. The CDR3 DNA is TGCAGCGTTGACGGACAGTTCACAGATACGCAGTATTTT.